A selection of T cell receptor beta chains follows, all from one sample in a study of T cells after yellow fever vaccination. TCRdb independently ran MiXCR on the 5' RACE reads; one entry per CDR3 protein. Counted here are hundreds of thousands of distinct CDR3 sequences, around an eighth occurring once; the ten biggest clones make up over 11%. The source material was PBMCs, sampled on the day of the yellow fever booster vaccination. The source of these receptors is a man in his thirties or forties who received the YFV17D yellow fever vaccine. CDR3s leave out the opening cysteine and the closing phenylalanine or tryptophan. D genes are given only for firm matches.

j_gene: TRBJ2-3
d_gene: TRBD2
v_gene: TRBV7-2
CDR3aa: ASSQAASGSGSDTQY

j_gene: TRBJ2-1
d_gene: TRBD2
v_gene: TRBV24-1
CDR3aa: ATSDLSSGRNEQF

j_gene: TRBJ1-5
d_gene: .
v_gene: TRBV5-6
CDR3aa: ASSLSREQPQH

j_gene: TRBJ2-7
d_gene: TRBD2
v_gene: TRBV25-1
CDR3aa: ASSDPSGSTYEQY

j_gene: TRBJ1-1
d_gene: .
v_gene: TRBV19
CDR3aa: ASIRGGQGTEAF

j_gene: TRBJ2-7
d_gene: TRBD2
v_gene: TRBV20-1
CDR3aa: SATQASGSSYEQY

j_gene: TRBJ2-1
d_gene: TRBD2
v_gene: TRBV6-2/TRBV6-3
CDR3aa: ASSYSGTSGTRSYNEQF

j_gene: TRBJ2-1
d_gene: TRBD2
v_gene: TRBV6-5
CDR3aa: ASSYTLAVRGAEQF

j_gene: TRBJ2-6
d_gene: .
v_gene: TRBV12-3/TRBV12-4
CDR3aa: ASSLAYSRGGSGANVLT

j_gene: TRBJ2-1
d_gene: .
v_gene: TRBV29-1
CDR3aa: SVDERSYNEQF

j_gene: TRBJ1-1
d_gene: .
v_gene: TRBV5-6
CDR3aa: ASSFPHSSGGARNTEAF

j_gene: TRBJ1-3
d_gene: .
v_gene: TRBV1
CDR3aa: TNTLLYSGNTIY

j_gene: TRBJ2-6
d_gene: .
v_gene: TRBV7-2
CDR3aa: ASSGPLGGANVLT

j_gene: TRBJ2-3
d_gene: .
v_gene: TRBV6-5
CDR3aa: ASSKGDDTQY

j_gene: TRBJ2-1
d_gene: TRBD2
v_gene: TRBV20-1
CDR3aa: SAPGTSGSGSYNEQF

j_gene: TRBJ2-1
d_gene: TRBD1
v_gene: TRBV5-1
CDR3aa: ASVRDRAGNEQF

j_gene: TRBJ2-1
d_gene: .
v_gene: TRBV7-8
CDR3aa: ASSTVYNEQF

j_gene: TRBJ1-6
d_gene: TRBD1
v_gene: TRBV15
CDR3aa: ATSGGGTGGNNSPLH